This T cell receptor (beta chain) came from a study of T cell responses to AZD1222 COVID-19 vaccine. Study-wide context: Pooling covered second doses at about 4 or about 12 weeks. Study observations and caveats: Possibly, clonal diversity was underestimated; donors were largely white British and included more females.

The CDR3 has 18 residues. Losses at the gene ends were 0 bases for V and 1 base for J; bases not matched to a gene: 11. From germline, CDR1 is SGHNT and CDR2 YENEEA. Notes on this clone: Its target is unknown.

TCRdb keeps only in-frame clones here, not all; method: immunoSEQ multiplex PCR. The sample records roughly 140,000 clones, about 91% being singletons. Sequencing was performed on peripheral blood, taken on day 0 of AZD1222 vaccination. The TCR comes from an adult in good health. The rearrangement links TRBV11-3 to TRBJ2-5; 7 nucleotides agree with TRBD2. The CDR3 bases are TGTGCCAGCAGCTTAGATCTCGGGGTAGCGGGCCCCCAAGAGACCCAGTACTTC. This sequence encodes CASSLDLGVAGPQETQYF.